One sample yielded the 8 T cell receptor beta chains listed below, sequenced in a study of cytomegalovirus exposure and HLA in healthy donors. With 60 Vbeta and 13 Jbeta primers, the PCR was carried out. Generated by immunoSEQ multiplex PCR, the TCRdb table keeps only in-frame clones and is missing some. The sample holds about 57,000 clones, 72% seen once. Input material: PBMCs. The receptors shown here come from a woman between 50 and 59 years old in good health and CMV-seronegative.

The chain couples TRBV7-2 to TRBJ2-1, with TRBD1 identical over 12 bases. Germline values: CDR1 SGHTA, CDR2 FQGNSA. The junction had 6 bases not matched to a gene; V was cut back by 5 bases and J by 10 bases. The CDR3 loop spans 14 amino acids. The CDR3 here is CASSPGQGAGEQFF. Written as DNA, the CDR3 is TGTGCCAGCAGCCCGGGACAGGGGGCAGGGGAGCAGTTCTTC.

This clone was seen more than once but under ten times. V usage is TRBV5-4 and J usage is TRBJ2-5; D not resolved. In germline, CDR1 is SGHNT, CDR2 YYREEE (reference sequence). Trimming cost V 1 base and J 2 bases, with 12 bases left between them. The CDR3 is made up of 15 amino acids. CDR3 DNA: TGTGCCAGCAGCTTGAACAGAGCCGAACAAGAGACCCAGTACTTC. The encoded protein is CASSLNRAEQETQYF.

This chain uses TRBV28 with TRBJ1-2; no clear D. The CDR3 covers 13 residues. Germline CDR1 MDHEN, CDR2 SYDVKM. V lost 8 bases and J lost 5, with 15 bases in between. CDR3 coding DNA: TGTGCCAGCTCTCTCGGGGAGTGGTATGGCTACACCTTC. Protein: CASSLGEWYGYTF.

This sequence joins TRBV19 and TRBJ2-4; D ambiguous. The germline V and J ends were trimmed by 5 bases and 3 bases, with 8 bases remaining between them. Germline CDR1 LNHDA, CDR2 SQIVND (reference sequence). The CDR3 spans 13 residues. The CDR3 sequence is CASSLQVKNIQYF. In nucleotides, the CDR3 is TGTGCCAGTAGTCTTCAGGTCAAAAACATTCAGTACTTC.

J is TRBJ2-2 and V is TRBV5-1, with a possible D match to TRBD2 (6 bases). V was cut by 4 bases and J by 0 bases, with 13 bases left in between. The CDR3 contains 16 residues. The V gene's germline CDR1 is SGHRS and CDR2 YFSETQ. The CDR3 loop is CASSLPGGTNTGELFF. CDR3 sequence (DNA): TGCGCCAGCAGCCTCCCGGGCGGGACGAACACCGGGGAGCTGTTTTTT.

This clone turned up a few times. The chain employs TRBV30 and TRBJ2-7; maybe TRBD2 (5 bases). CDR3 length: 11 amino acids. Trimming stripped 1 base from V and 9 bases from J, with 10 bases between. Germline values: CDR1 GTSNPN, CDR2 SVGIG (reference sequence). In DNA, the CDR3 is TGTGCCTGGAGTGCCCCAGCGGTGCAGTACTTC. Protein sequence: CAWSAPAVQYF.

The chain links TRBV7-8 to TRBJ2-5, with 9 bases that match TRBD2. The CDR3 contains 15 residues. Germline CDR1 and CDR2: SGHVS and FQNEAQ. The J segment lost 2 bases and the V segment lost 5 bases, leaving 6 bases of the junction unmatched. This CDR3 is CASSRSGRRQETQYF. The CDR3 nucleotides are TGTGCCAGCAGCCGGAGCGGGAGGAGACAAGAGACCCAGTACTTC.

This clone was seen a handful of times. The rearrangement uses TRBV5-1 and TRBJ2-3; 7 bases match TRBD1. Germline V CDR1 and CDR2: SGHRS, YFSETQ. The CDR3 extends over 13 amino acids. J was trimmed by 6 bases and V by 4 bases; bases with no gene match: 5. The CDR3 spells CASSPRQGDTQYF. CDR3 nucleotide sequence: TGCGCCAGCAGCCCCCGACAGGGTGATACGCAGTATTTT.